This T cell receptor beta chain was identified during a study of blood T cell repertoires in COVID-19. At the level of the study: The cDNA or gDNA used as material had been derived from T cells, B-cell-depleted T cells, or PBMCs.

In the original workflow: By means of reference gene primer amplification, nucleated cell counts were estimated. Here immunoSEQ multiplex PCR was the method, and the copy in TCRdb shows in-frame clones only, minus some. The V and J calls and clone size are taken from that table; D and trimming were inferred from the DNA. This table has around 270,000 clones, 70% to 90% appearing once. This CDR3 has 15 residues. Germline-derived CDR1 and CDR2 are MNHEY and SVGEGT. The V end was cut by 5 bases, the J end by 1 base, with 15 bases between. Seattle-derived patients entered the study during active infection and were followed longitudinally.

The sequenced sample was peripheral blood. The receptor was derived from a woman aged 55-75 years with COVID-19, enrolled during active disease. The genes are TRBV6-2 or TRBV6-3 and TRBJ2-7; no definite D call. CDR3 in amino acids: CASSIPLTVSYEQYF. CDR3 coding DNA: TGTGCCAGCAGTATCCCCCTCACTGTTTCCTACGAGCAGTACTTC.